These 4 T cell receptor beta chains originate from one sample sequenced in a study of cytomegalovirus exposure and HLA in healthy donors. The primer mix had 60 Vbeta and 13 Jbeta primers. TCRdb's table, derived via immunoSEQ multiplex PCR, lists solely in-frame clones and lacks some. The sample gives around 160,000 clones, 68% of which show up once; roughly 4.4% is in the top ten. Sample: PBMCs. The receptors were gathered from a woman between 18 and 29 years old in good health and CMV-seropositive.

This chain connects TRBV27 to TRBJ2-2, with TRBD1 identical over 9 bases. V shed 3 bases, J shed 2 bases, and the junction held 7 bases outside the gene matches. Germline loops: CDR1 MNHEY, CDR2 SMNVEV (reference sequence). This CDR3 region has 17 residues. The CDR3 coding sequence is TGTGCCAGCAGTTTCCCCCGACAGGGGGTTAACACCGGGGAGCTGTTTTTT. Residues: CASSFPRQGVNTGELFF.

This clone was seen only a few times. V usage is TRBV7-6 and J usage is TRBJ2-7, with 7 bases identical to TRBD1. The junction had 13 bases not matched to a gene; V was cut back by 5 bases and J by 6 bases. CDR1 is SGHVS, CDR2 FNYEAQ, per germline. The CDR3 has 15 amino acids. The CDR3 DNA reads TGTGCCAGCAGCCCTCTAGAGCGACAGGGCCGCGAGCAGTACTTC. It encodes CASSPLERQGREQYF. The full variable domain, with the rest looked up from reference TRBV7-6 and TRBJ2-7, is GAGVSQSPRYKVTKRGQDVALRCDPISGHVSLYWYRQALGQGPEFLTYFNYEAQQDKSGLPNDRFSAERPEGSISTLTIQRTEQRDSAMYRCASSPLERQGREQYFGPGTRLTVT.

The chain uses TRBV5-1 and TRBJ2-7; D is perhaps TRBD1 (6 bases). There are 13 residues in the CDR3. Trimming took off 4 bases at V and 2 bases at J, with 10 bases between the two ends. Per the germline V gene, CDR1 is SGHRS and CDR2 is YFSETQ. The CDR3 nucleotides are TGCGCCAGCAGCCCGGACAGTCCCTACGAGCAGTACTTC. This gives the protein CASSPDSPYEQYF.

The rearrangement links TRBV7-9 to TRBJ2-1; perhaps TRBD1 as D (8 bases). Germline CDR1 is SEHNR and CDR2 is FQNEAQ (reference sequence). The CDR3 runs 14 residues. The V end lost 5 bases, the J end lost 7 bases, and 15 bases lay between the germline ends. CDR3 in amino acids: CASSPDREGNEQFF. The CDR3 nucleotides read TGTGCCAGCAGCCCGGACAGGGAGGGAAATGAGCAGTTCTTC.